In this sample, the clone carrying this TCR beta chain turned up a few times. These data are taken from a study of CD8+ T cells in alopecia areata. Germline V CDR1 and CDR2: LGHNT, FRNRAP. CDR3 length equals 14 residues. Trimming stripped 6 bases from V and 7 bases from J, with 18 bases between. Following RNA extraction, reverse transcription yielded cDNA that acted as the sequencing template. The protocol was immunoSEQ multiplex PCR, while the TCRdb copy is restricted to in-frame clones and leaves out a portion. The sample has 120,000 or so clones; about 50% are singletons. The gene calls are TRBV12-5 and TRBJ2-5, with D perhaps TRBD2 (6 bases). The TCR was taken from a human donor with alopecia areata. Sequenced input: NKG2D-low CD8+ T cells sorted from blood. CDR3 region: CASGADIRRGTQYF. The CDR3 DNA reads TGTGCTAGTGGGGCTGACATCAGGCGGGGGACCCAGTACTTC.